This record covers a single T cell receptor (beta chain). In the authors' workflow: Nucleated cell counts were estimated from reference gene primer amplification. The data were produced by immunoSEQ multiplex PCR, yet TCRdb's version contains in-frame clones alone and is incomplete. V, J and clone size derive from that table, while D and trimming were established from the DNA sequence. The data hold 100,000 or so clones, with roughly 86% observed a single time. The data derive from a study of blood T cell repertoires in COVID-19. At the level of the study: Donors in the United States, Italy and Spain gave samples during acute or convalescent COVID-19. Sources were T cells, B-cell-depleted T cells, or PBMCs; the material itself was cDNA or gDNA.

Trimming took off 0 bases at V and 4 bases at J, with 5 bases between the two ends. The CDR3 is 13 residues long. CDR1 and CDR2 from the germline V gene are SGHRS and YFSETQ. The chain uses TRBV5-1 and TRBJ1-5, with a tentative D call TRBD1 (5 bases). Material for sequencing was peripheral blood. This sequence was found in a man between 35 and 55 years old with active or convalescent COVID-19. As DNA, the CDR3 is TGCGCCAGCAGCTTGGGACAGAATCAGCCCCAGCATTTT. It codes for CASSLGQNQPQHF.